This T cell receptor (beta chain) was sequenced in a study of T-cell reconstitution after alpha-beta-depleted transplantation in children. Study-wide results and caveats: Counts and diversity of T cells one year after transplant came mostly from newly produced T cells.

On this clonotype: Its antigen is currently unknown.

Using unique molecular identifiers, the investigators prepared the TCRbeta library. TCRdb fed the PCR reads into MiXCR, producing one record per CDR3 protein. The data contain hundreds of thousands of distinct CDR3 sequences, 15% to 20% of them singletons. V lost 6 bases and J lost 3, with 21 bases in between. The CDR3 runs to 17 residues. CDR1 is MNHNS and CDR2 is SASEGT in the germline V gene. The V gene is TRBV6-1, the J gene TRBJ2-1; either TRBD1 or TRBD2 may fit D (6 bases each). Here the sequenced sample was PBMCs, mostly from graft donor cells, taken 360 days after TCRalphabeta/CD19-depleted stem cell transplant. The sequence derives from a boy in the first two years of life who had a stem cell transplant for Wiskott-Aldrich syndrome, so the T cells may come from the graft donor. The CDR3 spells CASRPGVSGVDYNEQFF. CDR3 coding DNA: TGTGCCAGCAGGCCAGGGGTTAGCGGAGTGGACTACAATGAGCAGTTCTTC.